There are a few counts of the clone carrying this T cell receptor (beta chain). What it recognizes is unknown. This sample was included in a study of blood T cells in healthy people across ages. The study, taken as a whole, reports: Relative to aged donors, long-lived donors carried more naive CD4+ cells and displayed higher diversity. Diversity of TCR beta per million T cells declined in a roughly linear way with age.

The V gene's germline CDR1 is SGHRS and CDR2 YFSETQ. This CDR3 is built from 16 residues. V was trimmed by 2 bases and J by 0 bases, leaving 14 bases between them. It was with a sample-barcoded 5' primer and a J-beta primer mix that a second PCR of roughly 6 to 12 cycles was run. Each CDR3 protein is one row after TCRdb ran MiXCR on the 5' RACE reads. The sample yields about 1.6 million distinct CDR3 sequences, 34% seen once. Staff drew roughly 10 milliliters of peripheral blood from each donor. The sample was blood. This chain connects TRBV5-1 to TRBJ1-1; TRBD1 is a possible D gene (6 bases). This sequence originates from a woman in her 30s in good health. CDR3 DNA: TGCGCCAGCAGCTTCCCCGTGGACAGCCTGAACACTGAAGCTTTCTTT. Translated, it gives CASSFPVDSLNTEAFF.